This record covers a single T cell receptor beta chain. Its specificity is unknown. The PCR had 60 Vbeta and 13 Jbeta primers. The data were produced by immunoSEQ multiplex PCR, yet TCRdb's version contains in-frame clones alone and is incomplete. Among fewer than 350,000 clones listed, approximately 90% were seen once. This record belongs to a study of cytomegalovirus exposure and HLA in healthy donors. Overall study context: A prior analysis found about 120 million unique TCR beta sequences from approximately 190 million T cells. Study-wide points: TCR beta chains numbering more than 150 were designated cytomegalovirus-associated. Reports showed the classifier diagnosing cytomegalovirus status with high specificity and sensitivity.

The CDR3 length is 17 residues. V and J are TRBV1 and TRBJ2-1; the DNA was not used to check the table's D call, TRBD2. TRBV1 is labeled a pseudogene. The clonotype originates from a woman aged 18 to 35 in good health and CMV-seronegative. Sequenced input: PBMCs. The DNA for the CDR3 is TGCACCAGCAGCCAAGATGGTGGTGATAGCGGCTACAATGAGCAGTTCTTC. Translated, it gives CTSSQDGGDSGYNEQFF.